Shown below are 14 T cell receptor beta chains from a single sample sequenced in a study of blood T cell repertoires in COVID-19. Method: immunoSEQ multiplex PCR; TCRdb's copy keeps in-frame clones and lacks some. Of approximately 450,000 clones detected, 87% appear once; the ten largest clones hold roughly 2%. Sequencing was performed on PBMCs or T cells enriched from blood (not recorded which). The origin of the receptors is a woman younger than 30 with acute COVID-19.

This chain uses TRBV27 with TRBJ2-7; D is possibly TRBD1 (6 bases). V was pared by 2 bases and J by 2 bases, with 10 bases between. CDR1 is MNHEY, CDR2 SMNVEV, per germline (reference sequence). The CDR3 spans 14 residues. The CDR3 spells CASSLVDSPYEQYF. CDR3 nucleotides: TGTGCCAGCAGTTTAGTGGACAGTCCCTACGAGCAGTACTTC.

The CDR3 nucleotides are TGTGCCAGCAGCGTAGCTGCTAGCGGGGTCCCCTACGAGCAGTACTTC. Translating it yields CASSVAASGVPYEQYF. The V and J genes are TRBV9 and TRBJ2-7, with 9 bases aligning to TRBD2. The CDR3 covers 16 residues. Trimming cost V 0 bases and J 2 bases; bases outside gene matches: 6. Germline V lookup: CDR1 SGDLS, CDR2 YYNGEE. Supplemented by reference TRBV9 and TRBJ2-7, the full variable domain reads DSGVTQTPKHLITATGQRVTLRCSPRSGDLSVYWYQQSLDQGLQFLIQYYNGEERAKGNILERFSAQQFPDLHSELNLSSLELGDSALYFCASSVAASGVPYEQYFGPGTRLTVT.

V is TRBV5-8 and J is TRBJ2-5; a possible D gene is TRBD1 (6 bases). The germline V and J ends were trimmed by 0 bases and 5 bases, with 14 bases remaining between them. This CDR3 has 15 residues. CDR1 is SGHTS and CDR2 is YDEGEE in the germline V gene. This CDR3 is CASSLGGGFGETQYF. The CDR3 nucleotides are TGTGCCAGCAGCTTGGGTGGGGGCTTCGGTGAGACCCAGTACTTC.

This chain uses TRBV19 with TRBJ2-5; 13 bases are a match to TRBD2. Trimming removed 1 base from V and 4 bases from J; junction bases left unmatched: 0. CDR3 size: 15 residues. Germline loops: CDR1 LNHDA, CDR2 SQIVND (reference sequence). Here the CDR3 DNA reads TGTGCCAGTAGTATAGGGACTAGCGGGAGAGAGACCCAGTACTTC. This gives the protein CASSIGTSGRETQYF.

The V gene is TRBV30, the J gene TRBJ1-6; TRBD1 matches at 7 bases. The junction had 9 bases not matched to a gene; V was cut back by 6 bases and J by 10 bases. The CDR3 sequence is 13 residues long. CDR1 is GTSNPN and CDR2 is SVGIG in the germline V gene (reference sequence). The CDR3 DNA follows: TGTGCCTGCGACAGGGTGGGATCCTCACCCCTCCACTTT. As protein: CACDRVGSSPLHF.

The chain combines TRBV7-9 with TRBJ1-1; possible D gene TRBD1, 6 bases. The CDR3 spans 14 residues. Germline V gene sequence: CDR1 SEHNR, CDR2 FQNEAQ (reference sequence). V was trimmed by 6 bases and J by 3 bases, leaving 14 bases between them. As DNA, the CDR3 is TGTGCCAGCAGAGCCTGGCAGGGGTACACTGAAGCTTTCTTT. Its translation: CASRAWQGYTEAFF.

The V gene is TRBV5-6, the J gene TRBJ2-2, with TRBD2 as a possible D gene (5 bases). The CDR3 spans 16 residues. V dropped 0 bases and J dropped 2 bases, with 11 bases sitting between them. Germline CDR1 is SGHDT and CDR2 is YYEEEE. CDR3 coding DNA: TGTGCCAGCAGCTTGGGTCCCGGGGTAAACACCGGGGAGCTGTTTTTT. It yields the protein CASSLGPGVNTGELFF. The entire variable domain, with the rest obtained from reference TRBV5-6 and TRBJ2-2, is as follows: DAGVTQSPTHLIKTRGQQVTLRCSPKSGHDTVSWYQQALGQGPQFIFQYYEEEERQRGNFPDRFSGHQFPNYSSELNVNALLLGDSALYLCASSLGPGVNTGELFFGEGSRLTVL.

The chain has TRBV13 and TRBJ2-7; no clear D. The CDR3 is 14 residues long. Germline V gene sequence: CDR1 PRHDT, CDR2 FYEKMQ (reference sequence). The germline V and J ends were trimmed by 1 base and 2 bases, with 9 bases remaining between them. The CDR3 DNA follows: TGTGCCAGCAGCTTAGAACAGAAAACCTACGAGCAGTACTTC. Amino acids: CASSLEQKTYEQYF.

DNA for the CDR3: TGCAGCGATAGACCTAGCGGGAGGGACAATGAGCAGTTCTTC. Translating it yields CSDRPSGRDNEQFF. The V call is TRBV29-1, the J call TRBJ2-1, with TRBD2 matching over 12 bases. Germline CDR1 reads SQVTM; CDR2 reads ANQGSEA. There are 14 residues in the CDR3. With 7 bases clipped from V and 5 bases from J, the junction kept 6 bases outside the gene matches.

In this sample, this clone turned up once. The V and J genes are TRBV19 and TRBJ1-1; D is possibly TRBD1 (5 bases). V was cut by 6 bases and J by 0 bases, with 11 bases left in between. Germline V gene data show CDR1 as LNHDA and CDR2 as SQIVND (reference sequence). The CDR3 contains 14 residues. This CDR3 is CASRTSTVNTEAFF. CDR3 sequence (DNA): TGTGCCAGTAGAACCTCGACAGTGAACACTGAAGCTTTCTTT.

The V gene is TRBV5-6, the J gene TRBJ1-2; 8 nucleotides match TRBD1. Germline V gene data show CDR1 as SGHDT and CDR2 as YYEEEE. V was pared by 2 bases and J by 4 bases, with 4 bases of the junction left unmatched. The CDR3 runs 14 residues. This chain's CDR3 is CASSFGQGSYGYTF. Written as DNA, the CDR3 is TGTGCCAGCAGCTTCGGACAGGGCAGCTATGGCTACACCTTC. Using reference TRBV5-6 and TRBJ1-2 for the parts outside the CDR3, the full variable domain is DAGVTQSPTHLIKTRGQQVTLRCSPKSGHDTVSWYQQALGQGPQFIFQYYEEEERQRGNFPDRFSGHQFPNYSSELNVNALLLGDSALYLCASSFGQGSYGYTFGSGTRLTVV.

This clone showed up just a few times. One end of the junction does not line up with germline, which may come from a read error. The chain combines TRBV7-3 with TRBJ2-7, with TRBD1 matching 9 bases. The length of the CDR3 is 15 residues. Looked up from germline, CDR1 is SGHTA and CDR2 is FQGTGA. The CDR3 spells CASSTWTGVSSEQYF. Written as DNA, the CDR3 is TGTGCCAGCAGCACCTGGACAGGGGTCTCCTCCGAGCAGTACTTC. The complete variable domain, with remaining parts taken from reference TRBV7-3 and TRBJ2-7, reads GAGVSQTPSNKVTEKGKYVELRCDPISGHTALYWYRQSLGQGPEFLIYFQGTGAADDSGLPNDRFFAVRPEGSVSTLKIQRTERGDSAVYLCASSTWTGVSSEQYFGPGTRLTVT.

The genes are TRBV3-1 (or the pseudogene TRBV3-2) and TRBJ2-7; D is undetermined. Trimming took off 2 bases at V and 5 bases at J, with 10 bases between the two ends. The CDR3 contains 13 residues. Germline V gene data show CDR1 as LGHDT and CDR2 as YNNKEL (reference sequence). The CDR3: CASSQNTIHEQYF. The CDR3 DNA reads as TGTGCCAGCAGCCAAAACACCATTCACGAGCAGTACTTC.

The V call is TRBV28, the J call TRBJ1-1, with D hard to call. The CDR3 contains 11 residues. Per germline, CDR1 MDHEN and CDR2 SYDVKM. Trimming removed 6 bases from V and 5 bases from J, with 7 bases in between. This chain's CDR3 is CASSPQTEAFF. The CDR3 DNA is TGTGCCAGCAGCCCCCAGACTGAAGCTTTCTTT.